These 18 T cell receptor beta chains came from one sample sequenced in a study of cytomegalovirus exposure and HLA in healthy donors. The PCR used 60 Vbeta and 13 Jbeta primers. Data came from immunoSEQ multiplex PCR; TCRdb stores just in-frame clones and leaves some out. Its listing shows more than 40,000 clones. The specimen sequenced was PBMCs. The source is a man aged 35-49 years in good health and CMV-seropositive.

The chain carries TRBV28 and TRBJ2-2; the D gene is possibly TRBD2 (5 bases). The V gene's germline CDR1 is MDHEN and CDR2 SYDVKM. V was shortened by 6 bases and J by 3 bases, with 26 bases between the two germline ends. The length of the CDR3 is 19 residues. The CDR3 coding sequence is TGTGCCAGCAGCAGCGGCCAGTTTACGACGGTGTTTGACACCGGGGAGCTGTTTTTT. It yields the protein CASSSGQFTTVFDTGELFF. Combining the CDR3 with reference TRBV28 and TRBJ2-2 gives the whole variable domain DVKVTQSSRYLVKRTGEKVFLECVQDMDHENMFWYRQDPGLGLRLIYFSYDVKMKEKGDIPEGYSVSREKKERFSLILESASTNQTSMYLCASSSGQFTTVFDTGELFFGEGSRLTVL.

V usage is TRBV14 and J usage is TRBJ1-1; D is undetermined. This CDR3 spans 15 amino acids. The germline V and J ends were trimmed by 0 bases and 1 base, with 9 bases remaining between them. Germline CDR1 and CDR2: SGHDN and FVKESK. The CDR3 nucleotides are TGTGCCAGCAGCCAAGAAGAGGCGTGGAACACTGAAGCTTTCTTT. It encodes CASSQEEAWNTEAFF. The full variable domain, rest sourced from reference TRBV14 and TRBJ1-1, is EAGVTQFPSHSVIEKGQTVTLRCDPISGHDNLYWYRRVMGKEIKFLLHFVKESKQDESGMPNNRFLAERTGGTYSTLKVQPAELEDSGVYFCASSQEEAWNTEAFFGQGTRLTVV.

The CDR3 sequence: CASSPLRGGDEQYF. The CDR3 nucleotides read TGCGCCAGCAGCCCGCTGCGGGGGGGCGACGAGCAGTACTTC. This sequence joins TRBV5-1 and TRBJ2-7; the match to TRBD2 covers 9 bases. The CDR3 covers 14 residues. Trimming cost V 4 bases and J 5 bases; bases outside gene matches: 7. Germline lookup yields CDR1 SGHRS and CDR2 YFSETQ.

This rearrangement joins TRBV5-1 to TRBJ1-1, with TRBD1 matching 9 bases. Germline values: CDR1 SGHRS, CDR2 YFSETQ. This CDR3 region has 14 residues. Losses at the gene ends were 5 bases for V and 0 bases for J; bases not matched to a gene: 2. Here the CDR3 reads CASSRDRVNTEAFF. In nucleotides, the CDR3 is TGCGCCAGCAGTCGGGACAGGGTGAACACTGAAGCTTTCTTT. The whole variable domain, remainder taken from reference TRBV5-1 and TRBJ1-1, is KAGVTQTPRYLIKTRGQQVTLSCSPISGHRSVSWYQQTPGQGLQFLFEYFSETQRNKGNFPGRFSGRQFSNSRSEMNVSTLELGDSALYLCASSRDRVNTEAFFGQGTRLTVV.

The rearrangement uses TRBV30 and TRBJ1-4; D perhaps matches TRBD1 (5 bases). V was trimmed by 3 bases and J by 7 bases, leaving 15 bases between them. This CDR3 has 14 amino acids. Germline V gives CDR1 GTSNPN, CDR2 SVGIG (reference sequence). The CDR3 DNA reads TGTGCCTGGAGGGCCGGGCAGGGAAGTGAAAAACTGTTTTTT. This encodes CAWRAGQGSEKLFF.

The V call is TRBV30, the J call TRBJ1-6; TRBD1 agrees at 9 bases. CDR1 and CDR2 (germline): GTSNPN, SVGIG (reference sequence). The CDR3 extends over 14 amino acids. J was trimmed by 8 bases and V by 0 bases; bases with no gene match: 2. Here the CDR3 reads CAWSVRQGDSPLHF. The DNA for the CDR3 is TGTGCCTGGAGTGTACGACAGGGGGATTCACCCCTCCACTTT.

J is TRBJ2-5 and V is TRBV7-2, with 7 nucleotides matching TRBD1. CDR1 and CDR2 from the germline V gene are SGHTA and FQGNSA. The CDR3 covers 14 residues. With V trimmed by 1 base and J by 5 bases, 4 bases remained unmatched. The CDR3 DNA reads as TGTGCCAGCAGCTTAGTTGACAGGGTGGAGACCCAGTACTTC. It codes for CASSLVDRVETQYF.

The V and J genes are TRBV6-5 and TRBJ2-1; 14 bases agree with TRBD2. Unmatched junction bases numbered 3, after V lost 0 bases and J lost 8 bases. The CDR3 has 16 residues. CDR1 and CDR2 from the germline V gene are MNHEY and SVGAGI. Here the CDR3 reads CASSYSGTSGRHEQFF. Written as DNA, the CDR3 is TGTGCCAGCAGTTACTCGGGGACTAGCGGGAGACATGAGCAGTTCTTC.

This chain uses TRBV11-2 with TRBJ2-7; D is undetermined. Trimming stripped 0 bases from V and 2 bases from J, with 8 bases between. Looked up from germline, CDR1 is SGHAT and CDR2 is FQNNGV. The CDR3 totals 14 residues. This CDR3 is CASSLDPATYEQYF. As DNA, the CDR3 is TGTGCCAGCAGCTTAGATCCAGCGACCTACGAGCAGTACTTC.

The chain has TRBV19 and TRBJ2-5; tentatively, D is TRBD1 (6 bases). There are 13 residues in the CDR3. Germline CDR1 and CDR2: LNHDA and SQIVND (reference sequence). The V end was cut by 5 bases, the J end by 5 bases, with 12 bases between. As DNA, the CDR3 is TGTGCCAGTAGTGCCAGGGGTATGGAGACCCAGTACTTC. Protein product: CASSARGMETQYF.

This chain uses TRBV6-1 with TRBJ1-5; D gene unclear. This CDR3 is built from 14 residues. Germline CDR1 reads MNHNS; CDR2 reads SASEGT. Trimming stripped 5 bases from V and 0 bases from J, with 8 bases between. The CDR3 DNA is TGTGCCAGCAGTTCAATCCATAGCAATCAGCCCCAGCATTTT. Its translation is CASSSIHSNQPQHF.

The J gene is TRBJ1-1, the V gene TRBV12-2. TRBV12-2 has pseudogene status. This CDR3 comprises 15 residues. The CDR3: CASRLGRRPNTEAFF. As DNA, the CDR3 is TGTGCAAGTCGCTTAGGGCGGAGACCGAACACTGAAGCTTTCTTT.

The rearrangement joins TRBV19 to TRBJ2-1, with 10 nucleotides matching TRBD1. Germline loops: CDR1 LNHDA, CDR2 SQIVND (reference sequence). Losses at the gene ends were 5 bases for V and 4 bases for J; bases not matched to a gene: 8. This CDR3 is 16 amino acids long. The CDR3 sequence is CASSPSTGGGYNEQFF. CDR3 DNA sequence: TGTGCCAGTAGTCCGTCGACAGGGGGCGGGTACAATGAGCAGTTCTTC.

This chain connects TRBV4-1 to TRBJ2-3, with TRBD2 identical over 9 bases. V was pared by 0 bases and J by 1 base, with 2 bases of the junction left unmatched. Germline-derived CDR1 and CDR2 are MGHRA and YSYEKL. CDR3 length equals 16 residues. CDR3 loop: CASSQDSGSRTDTQYF. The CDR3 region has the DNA TGCGCCAGCAGCCAAGATAGCGGGAGCCGCACAGATACGCAGTATTTT.

DNA for the CDR3: TGCGCCAGCAGCCAAGAGGTGTCAGGCACTTTAATTGAGACTGAAGCTTTCTTT. Protein sequence: CASSQEVSGTLIETEAFF. The rearrangement links TRBV4-3 to TRBJ1-1, with no clear D. Trimming shortened V by 0 bases and J by 5 bases, and 22 bases separated the two germline ends. CDR1 is LGHNA, CDR2 YSLEER, per germline. The CDR3 length is 18 residues.

CDR3 sequence reads: CASREGSYTGELFF. The CDR3 DNA sequence: TGTGCCAGCAGAGAGGGTAGTTACACCGGGGAGCTGTTTTTT. V is TRBV6-5 and J is TRBJ2-2; D is possibly TRBD2 (5 bases). This CDR3 comprises 14 residues. Trimming shortened V by 6 bases and J by 3 bases, and 11 bases separated the two germline ends. From germline, CDR1 is MNHEY and CDR2 SVGAGI.

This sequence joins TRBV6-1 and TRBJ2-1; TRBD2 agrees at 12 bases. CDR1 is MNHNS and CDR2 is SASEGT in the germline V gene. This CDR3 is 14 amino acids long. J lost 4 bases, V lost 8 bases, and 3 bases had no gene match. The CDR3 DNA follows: TGTGCCAGCCTTCTAGCGGGAGGGTACAATGAGCAGTTCTTC. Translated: CASLLAGGYNEQFF.

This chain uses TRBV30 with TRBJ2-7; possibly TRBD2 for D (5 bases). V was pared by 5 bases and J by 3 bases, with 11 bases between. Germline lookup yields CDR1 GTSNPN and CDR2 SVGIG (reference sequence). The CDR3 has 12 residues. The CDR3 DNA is TGTGCCTGGGACGGTGGAGGCTACGAGCAGTACTTC. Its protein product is CAWDGGGYEQYF.